Presented here are 18 T cell receptor beta chains from one specimen sequenced in a study of T cell responses to AZD1222 COVID-19 vaccine. Data came from immunoSEQ multiplex PCR; TCRdb stores just in-frame clones and leaves some out. Here the sample spans about 110,000 clones, around 90% being singletons. This specimen was peripheral blood, taken on day 0 of AZD1222 vaccination. Receptors originate from an adult in good health.

The chain links TRBV25-1 to TRBJ1-2; D is ambiguous. Germline CDR1 reads MGHDK; CDR2 reads SYGVNS. Trimming cost V 7 bases and J 2 bases, with 5 bases left between them. The CDR3 runs to 11 residues. CDR3 sequence: CASTGNYGYTF. In nucleotides, the CDR3 is TGTGCCAGCACGGGCAACTATGGCTACACCTTC.

V usage is TRBV7-6 and J usage is TRBJ2-2, with D possibly TRBD2 on 5 matching bases. Germline CDR1 SGHVS, CDR2 FNYEAQ. The V end lost 3 bases, the J end lost 6 bases, and 8 bases lay between the germline ends. The CDR3 length is 13 residues. CDR3 nucleotide sequence: TGTGCCAGCAGCTTTGCCGGGGCCGGGGAGCTGTTTTTT. It is translated as CASSFAGAGELFF.

This chain uses TRBV5-5 with TRBJ1-6; maybe TRBD1 (6 bases). CDR1 SGHKS and CDR2 YYEKEE come from the germline V gene (reference sequence). The CDR3 spans 15 residues. With 2 bases removed from V and 2 bases from J, the gap between germline ends came to 8 bases. The CDR3 here is CASSLGGPYNSPLHF. The CDR3 DNA follows: TGTGCCAGCAGCTTAGGGGGGCCCTATAATTCACCCCTCCACTTT.

This clone has a handful of counts. The chain joins TRBV6-2 or TRBV6-3 to TRBJ1-1; D perhaps matches TRBD1 (5 bases). CDR3 length: 13 amino acids. V was cut by 5 bases and J by 3 bases, with 10 bases left in between. Germline V lookup: CDR1 MNHEY, CDR2 SVGEGT. CDR3 in DNA: TGTGCCAGCAGTCACGACAGCTACACTGAAGCTTTCTTT. It encodes CASSHDSYTEAFF.

In this sample, this clone turned up once. J is TRBJ1-5 and V is TRBV30; a weak D match, TRBD1 (6 bases). CDR1 and CDR2 from the germline V gene are GTSNPN and SVGIG (reference sequence). The CDR3 extends over 15 amino acids. V lost 2 bases to trimming and J lost 2 bases, with 13 bases between them. The CDR3 loop is CAWSRRGFGNQPQHF. CDR3 nucleotides: TGTGCCTGGAGTCGCAGGGGATTTGGCAATCAGCCCCAGCATTTT.

CDR3 sequence (DNA): TGTGCCAGCAGCGCCGGGACTAGCGGGGCTCAAGAGACCCAGTACTTC. Translation gives CASSAGTSGAQETQYF. The chain couples TRBV9 to TRBJ2-5; 13 bases fit TRBD2. The V segment lost 3 bases and the J segment 2 bases; nucleotides outside the gene matches: 4. In germline, CDR1 is SGDLS, CDR2 YYNGEE. CDR3 size: 16 residues.

This clone appeared a single time. The chain recombines TRBV2 with TRBJ1-3; D remains unclear. The length of the CDR3 is 14 residues. V gave up 1 base and J gave up 3 bases, with 7 bases separating them. Germline V gene data show CDR1 as SNHLY and CDR2 as FYNNEI. CDR3 coding DNA: TGTGCCAGCAGTGAAGACGGGGTTGGAAACACCATATATTTT. Its translation: CASSEDGVGNTIYF.

The chain combines TRBV5-4 with TRBJ2-7; 10 bases are shared with TRBD1. This CDR3 has 15 amino acids. V lost 4 bases, J lost 3 bases, and 7 bases stayed unmatched. CDR1 is SGHNT and CDR2 is YYREEE in the germline V gene (reference sequence). This chain's CDR3 is CASSPPGTGVYEQYF. CDR3 nucleotide sequence: TGTGCCAGCAGCCCACCCGGGACAGGGGTCTACGAGCAGTACTTC.

The chain employs TRBV6-5 and TRBJ1-1; 7 positions agree with TRBD1. Germline values: CDR1 MNHEY, CDR2 SVGAGI. V trimming: 2 bases; J trimming: 10 bases; junction bases outside the gene matches: 7. CDR3 size: 13 residues. CDR3 amino acids: CASSYRGLVGAFF. The CDR3, as DNA: TGTGCCAGCAGTTACAGGGGGCTTGTTGGAGCTTTCTTT.

The chain is built from TRBV18 and TRBJ1-6; the D is unclear. Per germline, CDR1 KGHSH and CDR2 LQKENI. This CDR3 comprises 12 residues. The ends were cut back, 3 bases at V and 5 bases at J, with 2 bases in the middle. CDR3 sequence reads: CASSPDNSPLHF. The CDR3 coding sequence is TGTGCCAGCTCACCGGATAATTCACCCCTCCACTTT.

The chain carries TRBV3-1 (or the pseudogene TRBV3-2) and TRBJ2-1, with 13 nucleotides matching TRBD2. There are 16 residues in the CDR3. The germline V gene has CDR1 LGHDT and CDR2 YNNKEL (reference sequence). Trimming took 4 bases from V and 8 from J; bases not matched to a gene: 8. The CDR3 sequence: CASSPGLAGVNDEQFF. CDR3 bases: TGTGCCAGCAGCCCTGGACTAGCGGGGGTCAATGATGAGCAGTTCTTC.

This clone was seen more than once but under ten times. This chain joins TRBV9 and TRBJ2-3; 10 nucleotides match TRBD1. The trim removed 2 bases at V and 2 bases at J, leaving 2 bases unmatched. Germline CDR1 reads SGDLS; CDR2 reads YYNGEE. CDR3 length: 15 amino acids. The CDR3 DNA reads as TGTGCCAGCAGCGTGACAGGGGGCGTCACAGATACGCAGTATTTT. Its translation: CASSVTGGVTDTQYF.

This chain connects TRBV2 to TRBJ1-1, with D uncertain. Looked up from germline, CDR1 is SNHLY and CDR2 is FYNNEI. CDR3 length: 13 residues. V lost 7 bases, J lost 2 bases, and 11 bases lay in between. The CDR3 DNA follows: TGTGCCAGCACCCGAACGATTAACACTGAAGCTTTCTTT. As protein: CASTRTINTEAFF. The variable domain in full, completed from reference TRBV2 and TRBJ1-1, reads EPEVTQTPSHQVTQMGQEVILRCVPISNHLYFYWYRQILGQKVEFLVSFYNNEISEKSEIFDDQFSVERPDGSNFTLKIRSTKLEDSAMYFCASTRTINTEAFFGQGTRLTVV.

The J gene is TRBJ1-3, the V gene TRBV7-2; D is uncertain. This CDR3 is built from 13 residues. V shed 2 bases and J shed 4 bases, with 6 bases lying between them. CDR1 and CDR2 from the germline V gene are SGHTA and FQGNSA. The CDR3 sequence: CASSLTPGNTIYF. CDR3 nucleotide sequence: TGTGCCAGCAGCTTAACCCCCGGAAACACCATATATTTT.

This chain uses TRBV2 with TRBJ1-1; 7 bases are a match to TRBD1. Trimming removed 10 bases from V and 1 base from J; junction bases left unmatched: 6. Germline CDR1 SNHLY, CDR2 FYNNEI. The CDR3 runs to 13 residues. CDR3 sequence reads: CATNRDRNTEAFF. The CDR3 coding sequence is TGTGCCACCAACCGGGACAGGAACACTGAAGCTTTCTTT.

The chain employs TRBV19 and TRBJ2-2; no firm D call. This CDR3 comprises 14 residues. The germline V gene encodes CDR1 LNHDA and CDR2 SQIVND (reference sequence). V was clipped by 0 bases and J by 5 bases, with 7 bases between them. This CDR3 reads CASSIDWATGELFF. In nucleotides, the CDR3 is TGTGCCAGTAGTATAGATTGGGCGACCGGGGAGCTGTTTTTT.

The rearrangement links TRBV7-9 to TRBJ2-1; TRBD2 matches 9 bases. From germline, CDR1 is SEHNR and CDR2 FQNEAQ (reference sequence). V gave up 1 base and J gave up 5 bases; unmatched junction bases: 6. The CDR3 has 16 residues. CDR3 in amino acids: CASSLVSSGGNNEQFF. In DNA form, the CDR3 reads TGTGCCAGCAGCTTAGTGTCGAGCGGGGGGAACAATGAGCAGTTCTTC.

The rearrangement joins TRBV29-1 to TRBJ2-5; 9 nucleotides align to TRBD2. Per the germline V gene, CDR1 is SQVTM and CDR2 is ANQGSEA. Trimming cost V 8 bases and J 4 bases; bases outside gene matches: 8. The CDR3 spans 13 residues. The CDR3 loop reads CSSMGLAGETQYF. The CDR3 region has the DNA TGCAGCTCAATGGGACTAGCTGGAGAGACCCAGTACTTC. The variable domain in full, with the rest retrieved from reference TRBV29-1 and TRBJ2-5, is SAVISQKPSRDICQRGTSLTIQCQVDSQVTMMFWYRQQPGQSLTLIATANQGSEATYESGFVIDKFPISRPNLTFSTLTVSNMSPEDSSIYLCSSMGLAGETQYFGPGTRLLVL.